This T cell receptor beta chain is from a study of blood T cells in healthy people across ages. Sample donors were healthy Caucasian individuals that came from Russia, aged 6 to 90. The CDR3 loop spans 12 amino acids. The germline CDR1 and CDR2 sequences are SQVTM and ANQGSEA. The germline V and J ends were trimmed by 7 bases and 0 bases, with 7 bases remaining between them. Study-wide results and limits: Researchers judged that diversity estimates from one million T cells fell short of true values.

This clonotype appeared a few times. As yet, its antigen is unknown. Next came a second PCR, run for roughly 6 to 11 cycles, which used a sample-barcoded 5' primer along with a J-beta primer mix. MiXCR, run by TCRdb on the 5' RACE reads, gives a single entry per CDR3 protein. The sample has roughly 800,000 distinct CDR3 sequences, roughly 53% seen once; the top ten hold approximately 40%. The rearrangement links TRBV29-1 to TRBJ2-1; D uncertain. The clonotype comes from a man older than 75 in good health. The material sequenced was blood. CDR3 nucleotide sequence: TGCAGCGCGCGACACTCCTACAATGAGCAGTTCTTC. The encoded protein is CSARHSYNEQFF.